The 12 T cell receptor beta chains listed next were all sequenced from one sample in a study of shared clonotypes between healthy human individuals. Sequencing used immunoSEQ multiplex PCR; TCRdb keeps in-frame clones, though not all of them. Among approximately 530,000 clones, approximately 95% were seen once, and the ten largest hold about 0.068%. Sample: naive CD4+ T cells sorted from blood. Subset meaning: CD45RA+ positively selected. The origin of the receptors is a woman younger than 45 in good health.

The V and J genes are TRBV11-2 and TRBJ2-1; 12 bases map to TRBD1. Germline CDR1 SGHAT, CDR2 FQNNGV. The CDR3 runs to 15 residues. Trimming at V came to 4 bases and at J to 7 bases, leaving 5 bases not matched to a gene. This CDR3 is CASSSRDRGLNEQFF. DNA of the CDR3: TGTGCCAGCAGCTCCCGGGACAGGGGGCTTAATGAGCAGTTCTTC. Variable domain in full (rest from reference TRBV11-2 and TRBJ2-1): EAGVAQSPRYKIIEKRQSVAFWCNPISGHATLYWYQQILGQGPKLLIQFQNNGVVDDSQLPKDRFSAERLKGVDSTLKIQPAKLEDSAVYLCASSSRDRGLNEQFFGPGTRLTVL.

This chain joins TRBV5-1 and TRBJ2-5; no reliable D call. V lost 4 bases to trimming and J lost 1 base, with 14 bases between them. Germline V gene data show CDR1 as SGHRS and CDR2 as YFSETQ. The CDR3 is 15 amino acids. For the CDR3, the DNA is TGCGCCAGCAGCCCTAATGTTGGAATCCAAGAGACCCAGTACTTC. Protein product: CASSPNVGIQETQYF.

This rearrangement joins TRBV7-2 to TRBJ2-7; D remains unclear. This CDR3 has 13 residues. Germline CDR1 reads SGHTA; CDR2 reads FQGNSA. The V end was cut by 2 bases, the J end by 3 bases, with 8 bases between. CDR3 nucleotide sequence: TGTGCCAGCAGCTTATCCCCTAACTACGAGCAGTACTTC. Amino acid sequence: CASSLSPNYEQYF.

This clone has a single count. The V and J genes are TRBV13 and TRBJ2-4; 8 bases match TRBD2. The CDR3 has 15 amino acids. V was clipped by 5 bases and J by 4 bases; unmatched bases: 7. Germline V lookup: CDR1 PRHDT, CDR2 FYEKMQ (reference sequence). CDR3 nucleotide sequence: TGTGCCAGCAGCCGCGAGATAGCGGGAAAAAACATTCAGTACTTC. The encoded protein is CASSREIAGKNIQYF.

The chain recombines TRBV5-1 with TRBJ2-3; either TRBD1 or TRBD2 may fit D (5 bases each). This CDR3 is built from 15 residues. Germline-derived CDR1 and CDR2 are SGHRS and YFSETQ. The V and J ends lost 0 bases and 0 bases respectively, with 8 bases between them. The CDR3 DNA reads as TGCGCCAGCAGCTTGGAGGGACCAAGCACAGATACGCAGTATTTT. Its protein product is CASSLEGPSTDTQYF.

The V and J genes are TRBV18 and TRBJ2-3; weak D call: TRBD1 (7 bases). V was trimmed by 4 bases and J by 3 bases, leaving 17 bases between them. The germline gives CDR1 KGHSH, CDR2 LQKENI. The length of the CDR3 is 16 residues. CDR3 in DNA: TGTGCCAGCTCACTTAACCAGGGGGGCAGGACAGATACGCAGTATTTT. Its translation is CASSLNQGGRTDTQYF.

V and J are TRBV6-6 and TRBJ2-7; D unclear. The CDR3 length is 14 residues. Trimming removed 3 bases from V and 0 bases from J, with 9 bases in between. The germline CDR1 and CDR2 sequences are MNHNY and SVGAGI (reference sequence). The CDR3 sequence: CASSYPDNSYEQYF. The CDR3 region has the DNA TGTGCCAGCAGTTATCCGGATAACTCCTACGAGCAGTACTTC.

This chain connects TRBV5-1 to TRBJ2-2; 8 bases map to TRBD2. CDR1 is SGHRS, CDR2 YFSETQ, per germline. The ends lost 0 bases at V and 0 bases at J; junction bases unmatched: 4. There are 17 residues in the CDR3. The CDR3 region is CASSLVAGGPNTGELFF. For the CDR3, the DNA is TGCGCCAGCAGCTTGGTTGCGGGAGGACCGAACACCGGGGAGCTGTTTTTT.

The chain uses TRBV5-6 and TRBJ2-7; D is unresolved. There are 14 residues in the CDR3. Looked up from germline, CDR1 is SGHDT and CDR2 is YYEEEE. V was shortened by 4 bases and J by 1 base, with 12 bases between the two germline ends. This CDR3 is CASSDRARSYEQYF. CDR3 DNA: TGTGCCAGCAGCGACCGGGCCCGGTCCTACGAGCAGTACTTC.

The gene calls are TRBV11-2 and TRBJ2-7, with 16 bases fitting TRBD2. This CDR3 has 17 residues. V was pared by 5 bases and J by 5 bases, with 9 bases of the junction left unmatched. The V gene's germline CDR1 is SGHAT and CDR2 FQNNGV. CDR3 loop: CASSVGTSGRDFDEQYF. The CDR3 DNA reads TGTGCCAGCAGCGTCGGGACTAGCGGGAGGGATTTTGACGAGCAGTACTTC.

The genes are TRBV7-8 and TRBJ2-7; D remains unclear. Germline values: CDR1 SGHVS, CDR2 FQNEAQ. V was shortened by 1 base and J by 1 base, with 8 bases between the two germline ends. The CDR3 loop spans 14 amino acids. As DNA, the CDR3 is TGTGCCAGCAGCTTAGTTATGGGTTCCTACGAGCAGTACTTC. This sequence encodes CASSLVMGSYEQYF.

V and J are TRBV5-1 and TRBJ1-5; possible D gene TRBD1, 6 bases. The CDR3 is made up of 14 amino acids. Germline CDR1 SGHRS, CDR2 YFSETQ. The ends were cut back, 4 bases at V and 6 bases at J, with 14 bases in the middle. In nucleotides, the CDR3 is TGCGCCAGCAGCCCGGACGGGGGCGGTCAGCCCCAGCATTTT. Translating gives CASSPDGGGQPQHF.